Each of the 20 T cell receptor beta chains below was sequenced from the same sample in a study of vaccination effects on CD4 cells after COVID-19 (dated 2022 in TCRdb). Antigens for these TCRs are unknown. In the ViraFEST assay, PBMC were stimulated with viral peptide pools, and antigen-specific CD4+ T cell clonotypes were then identified by expansion using TCR sequencing. After about 10 days of culture, CD4+ T cells were isolated with the EasySep CD4+ T cell isolation kit. Each participant received two doses of an mRNA SARS-CoV-2 vaccine, either BNT162b2 or mRNA-1273. Library construction relied on the immunoSEQ multiplex PCR assay. The clones in this table, taken by TCRdb from immuneACCESS, are in-frame only. Not every clone is retained; where verified, under half of the shortfall comes from an unresolved V gene, and the cause of the rest is unknown. In this sample the table shows around 32,000 clones, approximately 68% of which occur a single time. Clones ranked in the top ten supply 8% to 9% of the sample.

This specimen was CD4+ T cells from PBMCs cultured with SARS-CoV-2 spike peptides, taken after COVID-19 vaccination. In light of the paper, this sample's cell subset or site label describes: SARS-CoV-2 spike overlapping peptide pool stimulation. Receptors originate from a human donor who received a COVID-19 vaccine.

This clone was observed once. V usage is TRBV7-7 and J usage is TRBJ2-3; possibly TRBD1 for D (6 bases). The CDR3 consists of 15 residues. V lost 3 bases to trimming and J lost 2 bases, with 12 bases between them. From germline, CDR1 is SSHAT and CDR2 FNYEAQ (reference sequence). The CDR3 DNA follows: TGTGCCAGCAGCTTGGGGGCAGCGTACACAGATACGCAGTATTTT. Translating it yields CASSLGAAYTDTQYF.

This chain links TRBV7-2 with TRBJ2-7; D gene uncertain. The CDR3 is made up of 15 amino acids. Germline V gene sequence: CDR1 SGHTA, CDR2 FQGNSA. V lost 2 bases and J 0 bases, leaving 11 bases between the germline ends. Here the CDR3 DNA reads TGTGCCAGCAGCTTATCTCGCGGAGTCTCCTACGAGCAGTACTTC. It translates to CASSLSRGVSYEQYF.

The chain couples TRBV5-1 to TRBJ1-3; D gene unclear. CDR3 length: 15 amino acids. Germline CDR1 reads SGHRS; CDR2 reads YFSETQ. Trimming stripped 2 bases from V and 0 bases from J, with 9 bases between. Written as DNA, the CDR3 is TGCGCCAGCAGCTTTTCATCTACCTCTGGAAACACCATATATTTT. Residues: CASSFSSTSGNTIYF.

This clone was seen a handful of times. CDR3 sequence: CASSSSRGQRAFF. In DNA form, the CDR3 reads TGCGCCAGCAGCTCGTCCAGGGGGCAACGAGCTTTCTTT. The V gene is TRBV5-1, the J gene TRBJ1-1, with TRBD1 matching over 8 bases. The CDR3 loop spans 13 amino acids. V was clipped by 3 bases and J by 10 bases; unmatched bases: 8. Germline values: CDR1 SGHRS, CDR2 YFSETQ.

The chain recombines TRBV19 with TRBJ1-2; weak D call: TRBD1 (6 bases). Germline V gene data show CDR1 as LNHDA and CDR2 as SQIVND (reference sequence). The CDR3 loop spans 15 amino acids. Trimming removed 1 base from V and 4 bases from J, with 13 bases in between. The CDR3 DNA sequence: TGTGCCAGTAGTATAGGCGGAACAGGGTCCTATGGCTACACCTTC. The encoded protein is CASSIGGTGSYGYTF. Full variable domain (remainder filled in from reference TRBV19 and TRBJ1-2): DGGITQSPKYLFRKEGQNVTLSCEQNLNHDAMYWYRQDPGQGLRLIYYSQIVNDFQKGDIAEGYSVSREKKESFPLTVTSAQKNPTAFYLCASSIGGTGSYGYTFGSGTRLTVV.

This clone has more than one count but fewer than ten. The V gene is TRBV6-4, the J gene TRBJ1-2; the D gene is possibly TRBD1 (5 bases). CDR1 MRHNA and CDR2 SNTAGT come from the germline V gene. The CDR3 loop spans 13 amino acids. V lost 6 bases and J 2 bases, leaving 10 bases between the germline ends. The CDR3 reads CASSVDRNYGYTF. The CDR3, as DNA: TGTGCCAGCAGCGTCGACAGAAACTATGGCTACACCTTC.

This sequence joins TRBV5-5 and TRBJ2-7, with D unclear. Germline loops: CDR1 SGHKS, CDR2 YYEKEE (reference sequence). The CDR3 is 16 amino acids. V was clipped by 2 bases and J by 4 bases, with 19 bases between them. In nucleotides, the CDR3 is TGTGCCAGCAGCTTAACACGGAGATACCCTTCATACGAGCAGTACTTC. Its translation: CASSLTRRYPSYEQYF.

The chain joins TRBV10-3 to TRBJ2-1; D remains unclear. Germline values: CDR1 ENHRY, CDR2 SYGVKD. V was clipped by 6 bases and J by 0 bases, with 12 bases between them. This CDR3 spans 15 amino acids. CDR3 sequence (DNA): TGTGCCATCAGCCCTAGGGAAAGCTCCTACAATGAGCAGTTCTTC. Residues: CAISPRESSYNEQFF.

The CDR3 nucleotides are TGTGCCACCGGACAGGGGGCAGGTGGGGCCAACGTCCTGACTTTC. It translates to CATGQGAGGANVLTF. This rearrangement joins TRBV6-5 to TRBJ2-6; TRBD1 agrees at 11 bases. Trimming cost V 10 bases and J 3 bases; bases outside gene matches: 5. Germline lookup yields CDR1 MNHEY and CDR2 SVGAGI. The CDR3 runs 15 residues.

The chain uses TRBV6-5 and TRBJ1-1; possibly TRBD1 for D (5 bases). The CDR3 runs 14 residues. Germline CDR1 reads MNHEY; CDR2 reads SVGAGI. Trimming removed 6 bases at V and 1 base at J, with 12 bases between. DNA for the CDR3: TGTGCCAGCAGCCATTTAGACAGGAACACTGAAGCTTTCTTT. It specifies CASSHLDRNTEAFF.

This clone has only a few counts. V gene TRBV4-2 combines with J gene TRBJ1-5; D is perhaps TRBD1 (5 bases). V shed 0 bases and J shed 6 bases, with 12 bases lying between them. CDR1 is LGHNA, CDR2 YNFKEQ, per germline. This CDR3 contains 15 residues. DNA of the CDR3: TGTGCCAGCAGCCAAGATGGGGCGTGGGGTCAGCCCCAGCATTTT. Its translation is CASSQDGAWGQPQHF.

The count of this clone is one. The chain joins TRBV2 to TRBJ1-2, with a weak D call TRBD1 (5 bases). CDR1 and CDR2 (germline): SNHLY, FYNNEI. The ends were cut back, 7 bases at V and 8 bases at J, with 14 bases in the middle. CDR3 length: 12 residues. Here the CDR3 DNA reads TGTGCCAGCACACCGGGGGAATCCGGCTACACCTTC. Protein product: CASTPGESGYTF.

The rearrangement joins TRBV5-6 to TRBJ2-7; perhaps D is TRBD1 or TRBD2 (5 bases each). Germline V gene data show CDR1 as SGHDT and CDR2 as YYEEEE. Trimming left V 0 bases short and J 2 bases short, with 9 bases between. The CDR3 length is 14 residues. The CDR3 here is CASSLGQGPYEQYF. In DNA, the CDR3 is TGTGCCAGCAGCTTGGGGCAGGGACCCTACGAGCAGTACTTC.

The chain joins TRBV6-2 or TRBV6-3 to TRBJ1-4; D is perhaps TRBD1 (5 bases). This CDR3 comprises 14 residues. Germline values: CDR1 MNHEY, CDR2 SVGEGT. V lost 6 bases to trimming and J lost 7 bases, with 15 bases between them. The CDR3 nucleotides are TGTGCCAGCAGCCATGGGTCAGGGAGTGAAAAACTGTTTTTT. It codes for CASSHGSGSEKLFF.

The genes are TRBV29-1 and TRBJ2-7; no clear D. V lost 6 bases and J 2 bases, leaving 11 bases between the germline ends. Germline loops: CDR1 SQVTM, CDR2 ANQGSEA. CDR3 length: 12 amino acids. The CDR3 region has the DNA TGCAGCGTGAGCCCCTCCCCCTACGAGCAGTACTTC. Translated, it gives CSVSPSPYEQYF.

The chain combines TRBV4-1 with TRBJ1-5; a weak D match, TRBD1 (5 bases). CDR1 is MGHRA and CDR2 is YSYEKL in the germline V gene. This CDR3 has 16 amino acids. Between the trimmed V and J ends, which lost 1 base and 9 bases, there was a span of 19 bases. The CDR3 is CASSQGVVYGHRPQHF. The CDR3 DNA reads TGCGCCAGCAGCCAAGGGGTTGTTTATGGACACCGGCCCCAGCATTTT.

This chain uses TRBV27 with TRBJ2-5; no clear D. Trimming removed 2 bases at V and 5 bases at J, with 12 bases between. Germline V CDR1 and CDR2: MNHEY, SMNVEV (reference sequence). This CDR3 has 14 residues. In DNA, the CDR3 is TGTGCCAGCAGTTTACAAGCGCCCGGTGAGACCCAGTACTTC. This translates into CASSLQAPGETQYF.

The CDR3: CASGLREGANTGELFF. Written as DNA, the CDR3 is TGTGCTAGTGGTTTGCGGGAGGGCGCGAACACCGGGGAGCTGTTTTTT. The chain uses TRBV12-5 and TRBJ2-2; 8 bases agree with TRBD2. J lost 0 bases, V lost 2 bases, and 2 bases had no gene match. The CDR3 totals 16 residues. Germline lookup yields CDR1 LGHNT and CDR2 FRNRAP.

This rearrangement joins TRBV5-1 to TRBJ2-1; TRBD2 matches at 12 bases. CDR1 and CDR2 from the germline V gene are SGHRS and YFSETQ. V trimming: 6 bases; J trimming: 8 bases; junction bases outside the gene matches: 6. The CDR3 loop spans 14 amino acids. The CDR3 here is CASKPGLAGYEQFF. DNA of the CDR3: TGCGCCAGCAAGCCCGGACTAGCGGGATATGAGCAGTTCTTC.

The V gene is TRBV18, the J gene TRBJ2-7, with TRBD1 matching 9 bases. The germline CDR1 and CDR2 sequences are KGHSH and LQKENI. V gave up 2 bases and J gave up 4 bases; unmatched junction bases: 6. The CDR3 contains 15 residues. Here the CDR3 reads CASSPGTGTAYEQYF. The DNA of the CDR3 is TGTGCCAGCTCACCAGGGACAGGGACAGCGTACGAGCAGTACTTC.